A single T cell receptor beta chain is shown here with its context. An end of the junction differs from the germline gene, which may be a read error. The protocol was immunoSEQ multiplex PCR, while the TCRdb copy is restricted to in-frame clones and leaves out a portion. The table has about 59,000 clones, 91% seen once; the top ten hold 6.5% to 9.5%. This sample was taken from a study of blood T cell repertoires in COVID-19. As for the study in general: Samples taken during acute and convalescent COVID-19 were collected in the United States, Italy and Spain. Nucleic acid was either cDNA or gDNA, and it came from T cells, B-cell-depleted T cells, or PBMCs.

CDR1 SSHAT and CDR2 FNYEAQ come from the germline V gene (reference sequence). The CDR3 contains 13 residues. The TCR was taken from a human donor in a cohort sampled during active COVID-19. The V gene is TRBV7-7, the J gene TRBJ2-1, with a weak D call TRBD2 (7 bases). The source material was peripheral blood. The CDR3 region has the DNA TGTGCTAGCAGCTTAAGGGGGGGCAATGAGCAGTTCTTC. It specifies CASSLRGGNEQFF.